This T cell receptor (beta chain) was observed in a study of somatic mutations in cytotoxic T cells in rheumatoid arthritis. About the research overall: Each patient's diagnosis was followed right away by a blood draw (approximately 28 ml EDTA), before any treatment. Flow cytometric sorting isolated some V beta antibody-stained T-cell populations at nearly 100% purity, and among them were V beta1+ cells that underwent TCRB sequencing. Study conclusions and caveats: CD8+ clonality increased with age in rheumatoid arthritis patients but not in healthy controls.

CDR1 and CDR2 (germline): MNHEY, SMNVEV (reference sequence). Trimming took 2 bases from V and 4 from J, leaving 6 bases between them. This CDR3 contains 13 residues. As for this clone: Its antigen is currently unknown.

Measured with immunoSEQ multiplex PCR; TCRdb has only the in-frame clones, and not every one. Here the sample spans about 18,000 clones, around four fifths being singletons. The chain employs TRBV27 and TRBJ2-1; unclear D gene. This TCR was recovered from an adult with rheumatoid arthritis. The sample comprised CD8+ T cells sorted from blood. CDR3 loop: CASSLMAYNEQFF. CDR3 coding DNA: TGTGCCAGCAGTTTAATGGCGTACAATGAGCAGTTCTTC.